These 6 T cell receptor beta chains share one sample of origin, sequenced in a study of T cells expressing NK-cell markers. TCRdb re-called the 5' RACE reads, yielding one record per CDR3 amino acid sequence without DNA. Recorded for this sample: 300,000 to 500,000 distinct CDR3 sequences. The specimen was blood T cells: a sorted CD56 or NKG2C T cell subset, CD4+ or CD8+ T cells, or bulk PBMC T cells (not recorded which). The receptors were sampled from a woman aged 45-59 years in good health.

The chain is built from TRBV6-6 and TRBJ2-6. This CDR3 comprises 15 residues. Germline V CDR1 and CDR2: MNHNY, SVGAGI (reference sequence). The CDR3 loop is CASSSVSSGANVLTF.

The CDR3 region is CSASEDYNSPLHF. The gene calls are TRBV20-1 and TRBJ1-6. CDR1 is DFQATT and CDR2 is SNEGSKA in the germline V gene (reference sequence). The CDR3 is 13 amino acids.

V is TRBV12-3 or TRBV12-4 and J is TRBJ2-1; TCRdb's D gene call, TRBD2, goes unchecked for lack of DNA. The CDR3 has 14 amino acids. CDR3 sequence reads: CASSFAPGDNEQFF.

CDR3 region: CASTGAIGSSYEQYF. This chain links TRBV6-6 with TRBJ2-7. The CDR3 runs to 15 residues. In germline, CDR1 is MNHNY, CDR2 SVGAGI (reference sequence).

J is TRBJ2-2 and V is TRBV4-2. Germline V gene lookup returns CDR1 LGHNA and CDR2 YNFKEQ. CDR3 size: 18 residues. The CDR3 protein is CASSQDPTQTANTGELFF.

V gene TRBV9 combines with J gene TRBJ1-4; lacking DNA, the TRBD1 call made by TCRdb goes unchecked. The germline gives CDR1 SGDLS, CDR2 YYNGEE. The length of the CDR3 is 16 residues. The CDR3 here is CASSVGTDTANEKLFF.